A single sample is the source of the 29 T cell receptor beta chains below, sequenced in a study of T cells after yellow fever vaccination. TCRdb recomputed calls from the 5' RACE reads with MiXCR, one row per CDR3 protein. The repertoire holds 250,000 or so distinct CDR3 sequences, with approximately 3.5% as singletons. Sequencing used PBMCs, obtained 15 days after the yellow fever booster vaccination. The source is a man between 18 and 29 years old who received the YFV17D yellow fever vaccine.

A few counts support this clonotype. V usage is TRBV12-3 or TRBV12-4 and J usage is TRBJ1-4; D not certain. CDR3 size: 12 residues. V lost 4 bases, J lost 6 bases, and 6 bases lay in between. CDR3 residues: CASSSVDEKLFF. The CDR3, as DNA: TGTGCCAGCAGTTCCGTTGATGAAAAACTGTTTTTT.

This clonotype was detected many times. The V and J genes are TRBV20-1 and TRBJ1-6, with D tentatively TRBD1 (5 bases). Germline-derived CDR1 and CDR2 are DFQATT and SNEGSKA (reference sequence). V was cut by 3 bases and J by 1 base, with 16 bases left in between. The CDR3 consists of 17 residues. For the CDR3, the DNA is TGCAGTGCTAGTGCCAGGGTTAGATCGTCCTATAATTCACCCCTCCACTTT. The encoded protein is CSASARVRSSYNSPLHF.

The table lists this clonotype with many counts. This chain uses TRBV7-7 with TRBJ1-3; a weak D match, TRBD1 (5 bases). The CDR3 spans 15 residues. V lost 4 bases and J 4 bases, leaving 14 bases between the germline ends. CDR1 is SSHAT, CDR2 FNYEAQ, per germline (reference sequence). The CDR3 region has the DNA TGTGCCAGCAGCTCGGGACCCTCCCTCGGAAACACCATATATTTT. Encoded protein: CASSSGPSLGNTIYF.

This clonotype was detected many times. The V call is TRBV28, the J call TRBJ2-3, with D unresolved. Trimming removed 6 bases from V and 7 bases from J, with 17 bases in between. Germline CDR1 and CDR2: MDHEN and SYDVKM. The CDR3 is made up of 14 amino acids. The chain's CDR3 is CASSPGVRRYTQYF. For the CDR3, the DNA is TGTGCCAGCAGCCCCGGAGTCCGACGCTATACGCAGTATTTT.

This clonotype was detected ten times or more. This clone may be a read error of a much larger clone one base away. V usage is TRBV20-1 and J usage is TRBJ2-1, with 9 bases fitting TRBD2. V was pared by 0 bases and J by 6 bases, with 6 bases of the junction left unmatched. Germline loops: CDR1 DFQATT, CDR2 SNEGSKA (reference sequence). The CDR3 has 15 amino acids. CDR3 nucleotides: TGCAGTGCTAGAGATCAGAGCGGGGGGACCAATGAGCAGTTCTTC. Translated, it gives CSARDQSGGTNEQFF.

This clonotype was recorded many times. The V and J genes are TRBV6-6 and TRBJ2-7; 8 nucleotides match TRBD1. Trimming at V came to 4 bases and at J to 6 bases, leaving 8 bases not matched to a gene. The CDR3 consists of 14 residues. Germline V gives CDR1 MNHNY, CDR2 SVGAGI (reference sequence). CDR3 protein: CASSFLGTGSEQYV. The CDR3 region has the DNA TGTGCCAGCAGTTTCCTTGGGACAGGTTCCGAGCAGTACGTC.

This clonotype came up a few times. The genes are TRBV9 and TRBJ1-6, with a weak D call TRBD1 (5 bases). With 0 bases removed from V and 0 bases from J, the gap between germline ends came to 7 bases. CDR1 is SGDLS, CDR2 YYNGEE, per germline. This CDR3 has 16 amino acids. The CDR3 DNA sequence: TGTGCCAGCAGCGTAGGGGGGAGCTCCTATAATTCACCCCTCCACTTT. This gives the protein CASSVGGSSYNSPLHF.

Many counts were recorded for this clonotype. The genes are TRBV12-3 or TRBV12-4 and TRBJ2-7; tentatively, D is TRBD2 (6 bases). V lost 7 bases to trimming and J lost 1 base, with 11 bases between them. The CDR3 runs to 13 residues. The CDR3 nucleotides are TGTGCCAGCAATCCGGGACTGTCCTACGAGCAGTACTTC. Its translation is CASNPGLSYEQYF.

This clonotype was seen repeatedly, ten times or more. This chain uses TRBV6-1 with TRBJ2-1, with a tentative D call TRBD1 (5 bases). The germline V gene encodes CDR1 MNHNS and CDR2 SASEGT. V was shortened by 6 bases and J by 4 bases, with 10 bases between the two germline ends. The CDR3 covers 13 residues. The CDR3 region has the DNA TGTGCCAGCAGCCTGACAGCATACAATGAGCAGTTCTTC. Protein: CASSLTAYNEQFF.

This clonotype was counted ten times or more. V and J are TRBV6-1 and TRBJ2-3; a weak D match, TRBD1 (5 bases). The CDR3 runs to 13 residues. Trimming took 6 bases from V and 6 from J, leaving 13 bases between them. Per germline, CDR1 MNHNS and CDR2 SASEGT. The CDR3 sequence is CASRWGAGDTQYF. The CDR3 DNA reads TGTGCCAGCAGGTGGGGCGCTGGGGATACGCAGTATTTT.

The table lists this clonotype with many counts. The chain carries TRBV19 and TRBJ2-1; 12 positions agree with TRBD2. Germline assignment: CDR1 LNHDA and CDR2 SQIVND (reference sequence). This CDR3 contains 14 residues. With 7 bases clipped from V and 8 bases from J, the junction kept 6 bases outside the gene matches. CDR3 protein: CASMSSGGAYEQFF. The CDR3, as DNA: TGTGCCAGTATGTCTAGCGGGGGGGCATATGAGCAGTTCTTC.

Many counts were recorded for this clonotype. The genes are TRBV5-1 and TRBJ1-4; D not resolved. Trimming removed 0 bases from V and 0 bases from J, with 9 bases in between. The CDR3 sequence is 16 residues long. CDR1 SGHRS and CDR2 YFSETQ come from the germline V gene. CDR3 amino acids: CASSLALEATNEKLFF. The CDR3 region has the DNA TGCGCCAGCAGCTTGGCCCTCGAGGCAACTAATGAAAAACTGTTTTTT.

This clonotype was seen many times. The chain is built from TRBV12-3 or TRBV12-4 and TRBJ2-7; maybe TRBD2 (5 bases). This CDR3 comprises 14 residues. Trimming removed 1 base from V and 5 bases from J, with 12 bases in between. The CDR3 nucleotides are TGTGCCAGCAGTTTAGAGTCACCGGGGAACGAGCAGTACTTC. It codes for CASSLESPGNEQYF.

In this sample, this clonotype turned up many times. The chain couples TRBV6-2 or TRBV6-3 to TRBJ1-5; D is unresolved. V shed 7 bases and J shed 6 bases, with 13 bases lying between them. The length of the CDR3 is 13 residues. CDR1 is MNHEY, CDR2 SVGEGT, per germline. The CDR3 nucleotides are TGTGCCAGCACCCGCCGGGATTTTCAGCCCCAGCATTTT. Its translation is CASTRRDFQPQHF.

This clonotype was counted at least ten times. This sequence joins TRBV6-5 and TRBJ2-2, with D unclear. The CDR3 loop spans 14 amino acids. Between the trimmed V and J ends, which lost 6 bases and 6 bases, there was a span of 14 bases. Per germline, CDR1 MNHEY and CDR2 SVGAGI. The DNA of the CDR3 is TGTGCCAGCAGCCTGGGTCAGGACCCCGGGGAGCTGTTTTTT. It encodes CASSLGQDPGELFF.

The table lists this clonotype with many counts. The chain is built from TRBV3-1 and TRBJ2-1, with 9 bases fitting TRBD1. With V trimmed by 3 bases and J by 9 bases, 0 bases remained unmatched. The V gene's germline CDR1 is LGHDT and CDR2 YNNKEL (reference sequence). There are 12 residues in the CDR3. The chain's CDR3 is CASSQDRGEQFF. The CDR3 DNA follows: TGTGCCAGCAGCCAGGACAGGGGTGAGCAGTTCTTC.

This clonotype was observed many times. V usage is TRBV12-3 or TRBV12-4 and J usage is TRBJ2-5; no definite D call. Trimming stripped 3 bases from V and 3 bases from J, with 8 bases between. The CDR3 is made up of 13 amino acids. As DNA, the CDR3 is TGTGCCAGCAGTTTGGCCATGGAAGAGACCCAGTACTTC. It encodes CASSLAMEETQYF.

The table lists this clonotype with many counts. This sequence joins TRBV7-2 and TRBJ2-2; either TRBD1 or TRBD2 may fit D (5 bases each). The CDR3 length is 14 residues. V was cut by 2 bases and J by 6 bases, with 10 bases left in between. CDR1 is SGHTA and CDR2 is FQGNSA in the germline V gene. CDR3 DNA: TGTGCCAGCAGCTTAAGTGGGGGAGCCGGGGAGCTGTTTTTT. Residues: CASSLSGGAGELFF.

This clonotype was seen ten or more times. The rearrangement joins TRBV5-1 to TRBJ2-1, with D unresolved. Looked up from germline, CDR1 is SGHRS and CDR2 is YFSETQ. V lost 0 bases and J 0 bases, leaving 4 bases between the germline ends. This CDR3 region has 14 residues. The DNA for the CDR3 is TGCGCCAGCAGCTTGGAAAGCTCCTACAATGAGCAGTTCTTC. Amino acid sequence: CASSLESSYNEQFF.

This clonotype was picked up many times. The chain carries TRBV7-8 and TRBJ1-5; 7 nucleotides match TRBD1. The germline CDR1 and CDR2 sequences are SGHVS and FQNEAQ. The trim removed 4 bases at V and 4 bases at J, leaving 7 bases unmatched. The CDR3 runs 15 residues. CDR3 residues: CASSSGQQLNQPQHF. In nucleotides, the CDR3 is TGTGCCAGCAGCTCGGGACAGCAATTAAATCAGCCCCAGCATTTT.

This clonotype was seen at least ten times. CDR3 amino acids: CASSFIRDRGLYNEQFF. CDR3 coding DNA: TGTGCCAGCAGTTTCATCCGGGACAGAGGACTATACAATGAGCAGTTCTTC. The genes are TRBV28 and TRBJ2-1, with a weak D call TRBD1 (7 bases). V dropped 3 bases and J dropped 4 bases, with 19 bases sitting between them. The germline V gene has CDR1 MDHEN and CDR2 SYDVKM. There are 17 residues in the CDR3. The full variable domain, rest sourced from reference TRBV28 and TRBJ2-1, is DVKVTQSSRYLVKRTGEKVFLECVQDMDHENMFWYRQDPGLGLRLIYFSYDVKMKEKGDIPEGYSVSREKKERFSLILESASTNQTSMYLCASSFIRDRGLYNEQFFGPGTRLTVL.

This clonotype was seen many times. The chain uses TRBV7-2 and TRBJ1-2, with D possibly TRBD1 on 5 matching bases. This CDR3 is 17 amino acids long. Trimming removed 2 bases from V and 2 bases from J, with 18 bases in between. The V gene's germline CDR1 is SGHTA and CDR2 FQGNSA. The CDR3, as DNA: TGTGCCAGCAGCTTAAACCCTCCGAGGGCAGGGAACTATGGCTACACCTTC. Translating it yields CASSLNPPRAGNYGYTF.

Written as DNA, the CDR3 is TGTGCCAGCAGCCAAGTCGGACAGGGAGACCCACCCCTCCACTTT. Amino acid sequence: CASSQVGQGDPPLHF. The chain joins TRBV3-1 to TRBJ1-6, with 8 nucleotides matching TRBD1. The junction had 7 bases not matched to a gene; V was cut back by 1 base and J by 11 bases. CDR1 is LGHDT, CDR2 YNNKEL, per germline (reference sequence). The CDR3 sequence is 15 residues long.

This clonotype appeared many times. This rearrangement joins TRBV7-6 to TRBJ2-1; 10 bases fit TRBD2. Germline V gene sequence: CDR1 SGHVS, CDR2 FNYEAQ. J gave up 4 bases and V 5 bases, and 11 bases lay outside the gene matches. CDR3 length equals 17 residues. CDR3 sequence (DNA): TGTGCCAGCAGCAAGCGGGCTAGCGGGGGCGAATACAATGAGCAGTTCTTC. Its protein is CASSKRASGGEYNEQFF.

This clonotype was seen ten or more times. This sequence joins TRBV7-2 and TRBJ1-5, with 9 positions matching TRBD1. V lost 6 bases and J lost 6; bases outside the gene matches: 9. The CDR3 totals 15 residues. Germline assignment: CDR1 SGHTA and CDR2 FQGNSA. CDR3 nucleotide sequence: TGTGCCAGCAGTCCCGGACAGGGGTCGGCTCAGCCCCAGCATTTT. It translates to CASSPGQGSAQPQHF.

In this sample, this clonotype turned up many times. This chain's CDR3 is CATSEGYTDTQYF. CDR3 bases: TGTGCCACCAGTGAAGGCTACACAGATACGCAGTATTTT. The V and J genes are TRBV24-1 and TRBJ2-3; D remains ambiguous. The CDR3 runs 13 residues. Germline V gene lookup returns CDR1 KGHDR and CDR2 SFDVKD. The ends were cut back, 4 bases at V and 2 bases at J, with 6 bases in the middle.

This clonotype was picked up many times. The rearrangement uses TRBV6-1 and TRBJ1-2; possibly TRBD1 for D (5 bases). Trimming took 6 bases from V and 8 from J, leaving 19 bases between them. Germline values: CDR1 MNHNS, CDR2 SASEGT. This CDR3 comprises 14 residues. The DNA of the CDR3 is TGTGCCAGCAGCCGGACGGGACTCGCGAACGGCTACACCTTC. The encoded protein is CASSRTGLANGYTF.

This clonotype was found many times. The chain joins TRBV5-5 to TRBJ1-6; D is possibly TRBD1 (5 bases). Germline CDR1 SGHKS, CDR2 YYEKEE (reference sequence). The CDR3 spans 14 residues. The V gene lost 4 bases and the J gene lost 13 bases, with 18 bases spanning the gap. The CDR3 DNA reads TGTGCCAGCAGCAATGCTACAGGCCCGATCCCCCTCCACTTT. This sequence encodes CASSNATGPIPLHF.

This clonotype has more than one count but fewer than ten. The rearrangement uses TRBV6-2 or TRBV6-3 and TRBJ2-6, with D maybe TRBD2 (6 bases). The CDR3 is 14 residues long. V was cut by 6 bases and J by 0 bases, with 6 bases left in between. Germline V gene sequence: CDR1 MNHEY, CDR2 SVGEGT. The CDR3 loop reads CASRGLSGANVLTF. The CDR3 DNA sequence: TGTGCCAGCAGGGGACTCTCTGGGGCCAACGTCCTGACTTTC.